A single sample is the source of the 27 T cell receptor beta chains below, sequenced in a study of T-cell reconstitution after alpha-beta-depleted transplantation in children. For TCRbeta, the library was prepared with unique molecular identifiers. TCRdb reanalysed the PCR reads using MiXCR and keeps one entry per CDR3 protein. The sample carries 670,000 or so distinct CDR3 sequences, about 12% recorded once. The sample here was PBMCs, taken before TCRalphabeta/CD19-depleted stem cell transplant. These receptor sequences come from a girl aged 2-10 years with congenital amegakaryocytic thrombocytopenia, due to receive a stem cell transplant.

This chain uses TRBV3-1 with TRBJ1-6, with 8 bases matching TRBD1. The germline CDR1 and CDR2 sequences are LGHDT and YNNKEL (reference sequence). CDR3 size: 18 residues. The ends lost 2 bases at V and 12 bases at J; junction bases unmatched: 18. The CDR3 is CASSQSGTGKNFGLPLHF. The CDR3 bases are TGTGCCAGCAGCCAATCCGGGACAGGAAAAAATTTCGGTTTACCCCTCCACTTT.

The table lists this clonotype with many counts. The chain combines TRBV5-6 with TRBJ1-5, with D possibly being TRBD1 (5 bases). The CDR3 totals 13 residues. Trimming took off 0 bases at V and 9 bases at J, with 10 bases between the two ends. Germline CDR1 SGHDT, CDR2 YYEEEE. CDR3 coding DNA: TGTGCCAGCAGCTTGGCTGAGGGGAGGCCCCAGCATTTT. Encoded protein: CASSLAEGRPQHF.

This clonotype was observed many times. The chain joins TRBV20-1 to TRBJ1-2; no definite D call. This CDR3 has 12 residues. V was trimmed by 6 bases and J by 0 bases, leaving 8 bases between them. Looked up from germline, CDR1 is DFQATT and CDR2 is SNEGSKA (reference sequence). The CDR3 sequence is CSADTANYGYTF. The DNA for the CDR3 is TGCAGTGCCGATACAGCTAACTATGGCTACACCTTC.

This clonotype was detected ten times or more. The chain joins TRBV29-1 to TRBJ2-6, with D perhaps matching TRBD1 (6 bases). V was shortened by 4 bases and J by 1 base, with 11 bases between the two germline ends. CDR1 SQVTM and CDR2 ANQGSEA come from the germline V gene. This CDR3 is 15 amino acids long. CDR3 region: CSVGEGVSGANVLTF. CDR3 sequence (DNA): TGCAGCGTTGGAGAGGGGGTATCTGGGGCCAACGTCCTGACTTTC. Together with reference TRBV29-1 and TRBJ2-6, the CDR3 gives the full variable domain: SAVISQKPSRDICQRGTSLTIQCQVDSQVTMMFWYRQQPGQSLTLIATANQGSEATYESGFVIDKFPISRPNLTFSTLTVSNMSPEDSSIYLCSVGEGVSGANVLTFGAGSRLTVL.

There are many counts of this clonotype. The chain couples TRBV10-3 to TRBJ2-6; TRBD1 aligns across 7 bases. CDR3 length: 13 amino acids. V trimming: 9 bases; J trimming: 4 bases; junction bases outside the gene matches: 3. Germline CDR1 is ENHRY and CDR2 is SYGVKD. CDR3 amino acids: CAITGAGANVLTF. In DNA, the CDR3 is TGTGCCATAACAGGGGCCGGGGCCAACGTCCTGACTTTC.

This clonotype appeared many times. This chain joins TRBV20-1 and TRBJ2-7, with 7 bases matching TRBD1. V lost 2 bases and J lost 0; bases outside the gene matches: 7. Germline loops: CDR1 DFQATT, CDR2 SNEGSKA (reference sequence). This CDR3 comprises 15 residues. The CDR3 sequence: CSARSRQGSSYEQYF. In nucleotides, the CDR3 is TGCAGTGCTAGATCCAGACAGGGCAGCTCCTACGAGCAGTACTTC.

This clonotype was detected ten times or more. The chain recombines TRBV7-2 with TRBJ2-7; no reliable D call. The CDR3 totals 13 residues. The ends were cut back, 1 base at V and 2 bases at J, with 6 bases in the middle. Germline CDR1 and CDR2: SGHTA and FQGNSA. CDR3 nucleotides: TGTGCCAGCAGCTTAGATGTGGCCTACGAGCAGTACTTC. As protein: CASSLDVAYEQYF.

This clonotype was detected many times. This chain links TRBV10-1 with TRBJ2-1; perhaps TRBD2 as D (5 bases). Trimming shortened V by 5 bases and J by 4 bases, and 12 bases separated the two germline ends. This CDR3 region has 14 residues. Germline V gives CDR1 WNHNN, CDR2 SYGVQD (reference sequence). CDR3 nucleotide sequence: TGCGCCAGCAGTCGGACCGGGAAATACAATGAGCAGTTCTTC. Translation gives CASSRTGKYNEQFF.

This clonotype was seen only a few times. The junction differs from germline at one of its ends, possibly a read error. The chain employs TRBV6-4 and TRBJ2-3; D ambiguous. The CDR3 runs 16 residues. Germline V CDR1 and CDR2: MRHNA, SNTAGT. The DNA for the CDR3 is TGTGCCAGCAGTGACTCGTTTAACCCCAGCACGGATACGCAGTATTTT. This gives the protein CASSDSFNPSTDTQYF.

This sequence joins TRBV18 and TRBJ1-6, with D maybe TRBD1 (5 bases). CDR1 and CDR2 (germline): KGHSH, LQKENI. Trimming cost V 2 bases and J 5 bases, with 7 bases left between them. The CDR3 length is 14 residues. The CDR3: CASSPGANNSPLHF. Written as DNA, the CDR3 is TGTGCCAGCTCACCAGGGGCCAATAATTCACCCCTCCACTTT.

The rearrangement joins TRBV15 to TRBJ2-4; either TRBD1 or TRBD2 may supply D (5 bases each). V was cut by 1 base and J by 4 bases, with 11 bases left in between. The germline V gene encodes CDR1 LNHNV and CDR2 YYDKDF (reference sequence). There are 15 residues in the CDR3. CDR3 region: CATSRAPGLKNIQYF. DNA for the CDR3: TGTGCCACCAGCAGAGCCCCGGGGCTGAAAAACATTCAGTACTTC.

This clonotype has just a few counts. The V and J genes are TRBV7-2 and TRBJ2-7, with D perhaps matching TRBD2 (5 bases). With 4 bases removed from V and 3 bases from J, the gap between germline ends came to 10 bases. This CDR3 comprises 13 residues. Germline V CDR1 and CDR2: SGHTA, FQGNSA. CDR3 nucleotide sequence: TGTGCCAGCAGCTACGGACTGCACTACGAGCAGTACTTC. Translation gives CASSYGLHYEQYF.

This clonotype was seen more than once but under ten times. The rearrangement joins TRBV20-1 to TRBJ2-5; unclear D gene. The CDR3 is made up of 17 amino acids. CDR1 DFQATT and CDR2 SNEGSKA come from the germline V gene (reference sequence). Trimming left V 6 bases short and J 0 bases short, with 23 bases between. CDR3 nucleotides: TGCAGTGCACACTTGGGCCTAAGTAAGACGTACCAAGAGACCCAGTACTTC. As protein: CSAHLGLSKTYQETQYF.

This clonotype came up many times. The chain combines TRBV7-9 with TRBJ1-2; TRBD1 aligns across 9 bases. This CDR3 region has 13 residues. J was trimmed by 4 bases and V by 10 bases; bases with no gene match: 7. The germline gives CDR1 SEHNR, CDR2 FQNEAQ (reference sequence). CDR3 sequence: CATDRGGFYGYTF. Here the CDR3 DNA reads TGTGCCACGGACAGGGGAGGGTTCTATGGCTACACCTTC.

A word on this clonotype: A clone one base away is much larger, so this may be a read error. The chain is built from TRBV20-1 and TRBJ2-3; 11 nucleotides agree with TRBD2. The V gene end was trimmed by 3 bases and the J gene end by 2 bases; junction bases not matched to a gene: 4. Germline loops: CDR1 DFQATT, CDR2 SNEGSKA (reference sequence). This CDR3 region has 15 residues. For the CDR3, the DNA is TGCAGTGCTAGCGGGACTAGCGGTATCACAGATACGCAGTATTTT. Its protein is CSASGTSGITDTQYF.

This clonotype was recorded at least ten times. The chain joins TRBV9 to TRBJ2-1; 13 positions match TRBD2. The CDR3 has 16 amino acids. Germline V gene data show CDR1 as SGDLS and CDR2 as YYNGEE. Unmatched junction bases numbered 4, after V lost 4 bases and J lost 3 bases. The CDR3 nucleotides are TGTGCCAGCAGCAGAGGGACTAGCGGGAACTACAATGAGCAGTTCTTC. It encodes CASSRGTSGNYNEQFF.

This clonotype was seen a handful of times. The chain employs TRBV20-1 and TRBJ2-1; TRBD2 aligns across 7 bases. This CDR3 comprises 15 residues. With 5 bases clipped from V and 8 bases from J, the junction kept 15 bases outside the gene matches. Germline CDR1 is DFQATT and CDR2 is SNEGSKA (reference sequence). The CDR3 bases are TGCAGTGCTCCCCTCCGGGACTATACGATCGATGAGCAGTTCTTC. Protein product: CSAPLRDYTIDEQFF.

A few counts support this clonotype. This rearrangement joins TRBV10-2 to TRBJ1-4; the D gene is possibly TRBD1 (6 bases). CDR1 is WSHSY and CDR2 is SAAADI in the germline V gene. Trimming cost V 2 bases and J 8 bases, with 21 bases left between them. The CDR3 has 17 amino acids. The CDR3 loop reads CASSEITMGGRGEKLFF. CDR3 nucleotide sequence: TGCGCCAGCAGTGAGATCACTATGGGGGGCCGGGGCGAAAAACTGTTTTTT.

This clonotype came up many times. The chain has TRBV7-6 and TRBJ1-3, with a weak D call TRBD1 (5 bases). CDR3 length equals 16 residues. Germline V gives CDR1 SGHVS, CDR2 FNYEAQ. V was cut by 0 bases and J by 0 bases, with 9 bases left in between. DNA for the CDR3: TGTGCCAGCAGCTTAGCGGGACCGGACTCTGGAAACACCATATATTTT. Amino acid sequence: CASSLAGPDSGNTIYF. The complete variable domain, with remaining parts taken from reference TRBV7-6 and TRBJ1-3, reads GAGVSQSPRYKVTKRGQDVALRCDPISGHVSLYWYRQALGQGPEFLTYFNYEAQQDKSGLPNDRFSAERPEGSISTLTIQRTEQRDSAMYRCASSLAGPDSGNTIYFGEGSWLTVV.

In this sample, this clonotype turned up a few times. The rearrangement joins TRBV7-6 to TRBJ1-1; weak D call: TRBD1 (5 bases). From germline, CDR1 is SGHVS and CDR2 FNYEAQ. V was cut by 5 bases and J by 6 bases, with 16 bases left in between. There are 14 residues in the CDR3. CDR3 loop: CASSPNIGDAEAFF. The CDR3 coding sequence is TGTGCCAGCAGCCCTAATATCGGGGACGCTGAAGCTTTCTTT.

This clonotype was counted ten times or more. The chain couples TRBV24-1 to TRBJ2-1; no clear D gene. Trimming pared 0 bases from V and 5 bases from J, leaving 13 bases between. The CDR3 covers 16 residues. Germline CDR1 and CDR2: KGHDR and SFDVKD. CDR3 bases: TGTGCCACCAGTGATTTGCGGTGGGTGGGTGACAATGAGCAGTTCTTC. Encoded protein: CATSDLRWVGDNEQFF.

This clonotype was observed a handful of times. This rearrangement joins TRBV12-3 or TRBV12-4 to TRBJ2-5, with 11 bases aligning to TRBD2. Trimming cost V 6 bases and J 5 bases; bases outside gene matches: 11. CDR3 length: 16 residues. CDR3 loop: CASSQSLAGGGETQYF. The CDR3 DNA reads TGTGCCAGCAGCCAGTCGCTAGCGGGAGGCGGGGAGACCCAGTACTTC.

In this sample, this clonotype turned up a few times. The V gene is TRBV12-3 or TRBV12-4, the J gene TRBJ2-5, with D possibly matching TRBD2 (6 bases). The CDR3 consists of 15 residues. V lost 4 bases, J lost 4 bases, and 16 bases lay in between. The CDR3 DNA reads TGTGCCAGCAGTTATGGACCGGGCGGGATAGAGACCCAGTACTTC. This encodes CASSYGPGGIETQYF.

The CDR3 here is CASSEGGLIEQYF. In DNA form, the CDR3 reads TGTGCCAGCAGTGAAGGGGGGTTAATCGAGCAGTACTTC. V usage is TRBV25-1 and J usage is TRBJ2-7; a weak D match, TRBD2 (6 bases). Germline V gene data show CDR1 as MGHDK and CDR2 as SYGVNS. The CDR3 consists of 13 residues. V dropped 2 bases and J dropped 6 bases, with 11 bases sitting between them.

V and J are TRBV6-5 and TRBJ1-1; a possible D gene is TRBD1 (5 bases). V lost 2 bases and J lost 5, with 6 bases in between. The CDR3 has 12 amino acids. Germline V lookup: CDR1 MNHEY, CDR2 SVGAGI. The CDR3 loop is CASSYKGTEAFF. In nucleotides, the CDR3 is TGTGCCAGCAGTTACAAGGGGACTGAAGCTTTCTTT.

This clonotype has only a few counts. The gene calls are TRBV28 and TRBJ2-5; D possibly corresponds to TRBD1 (5 bases). V was clipped by 7 bases and J by 7 bases, with 16 bases between them. Germline loops: CDR1 MDHEN, CDR2 SYDVKM. The CDR3 has 13 amino acids. CDR3 protein: CASKTQGLGTQYF. In nucleotides, the CDR3 is TGTGCCAGCAAAACTCAGGGTCTTGGGACCCAGTACTTC.

This chain links TRBV11-1 with TRBJ2-1; TRBD2 matches 9 bases. The germline V gene has CDR1 SGHAT and CDR2 FQDESV (reference sequence). The V segment lost 1 base and the J segment 4 bases; nucleotides outside the gene matches: 11. The CDR3 extends over 18 amino acids. CDR3 residues: CASSLVTLAGPPYNEQFF. The CDR3 DNA follows: TGTGCCAGCAGCTTAGTTACCCTAGCGGGACCGCCGTACAATGAGCAGTTCTTC.